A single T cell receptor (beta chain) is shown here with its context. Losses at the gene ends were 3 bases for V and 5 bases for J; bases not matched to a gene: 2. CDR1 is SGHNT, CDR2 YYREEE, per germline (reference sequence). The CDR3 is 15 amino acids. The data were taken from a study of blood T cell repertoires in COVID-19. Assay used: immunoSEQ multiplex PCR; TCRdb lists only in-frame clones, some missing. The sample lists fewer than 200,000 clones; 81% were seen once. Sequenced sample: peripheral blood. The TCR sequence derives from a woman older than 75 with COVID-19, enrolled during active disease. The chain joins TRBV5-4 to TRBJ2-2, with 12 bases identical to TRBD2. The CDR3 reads CASSSGLAGTGELFF. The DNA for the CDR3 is TGTGCCAGCAGCTCAGGACTAGCGGGGACCGGGGAGCTGTTTTTT.